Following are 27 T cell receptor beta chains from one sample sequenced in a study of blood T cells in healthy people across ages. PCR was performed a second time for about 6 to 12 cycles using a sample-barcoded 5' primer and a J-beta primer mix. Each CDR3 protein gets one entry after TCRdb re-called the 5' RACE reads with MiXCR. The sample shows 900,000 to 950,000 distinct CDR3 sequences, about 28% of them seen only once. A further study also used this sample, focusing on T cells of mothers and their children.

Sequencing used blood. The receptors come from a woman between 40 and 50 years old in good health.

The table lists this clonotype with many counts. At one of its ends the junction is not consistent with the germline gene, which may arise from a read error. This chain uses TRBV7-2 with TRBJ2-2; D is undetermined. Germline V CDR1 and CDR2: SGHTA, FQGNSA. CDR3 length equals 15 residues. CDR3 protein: CASSLAAGNTGELFF. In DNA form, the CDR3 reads TGCGCCAGCAGCTTGGCGGCAGGGAACACCGGGGAGCTGTTTTTT.

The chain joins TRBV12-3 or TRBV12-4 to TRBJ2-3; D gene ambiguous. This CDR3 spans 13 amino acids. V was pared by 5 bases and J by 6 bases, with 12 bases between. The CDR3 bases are TGTGCCAGCAGTCGTACCCTCGGGGATACGCAGTATTTT. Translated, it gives CASSRTLGDTQYF.

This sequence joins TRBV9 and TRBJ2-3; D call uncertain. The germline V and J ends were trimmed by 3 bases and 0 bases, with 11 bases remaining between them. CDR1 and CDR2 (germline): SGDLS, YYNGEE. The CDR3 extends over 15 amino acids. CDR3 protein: CASSATGFSTDTQYF. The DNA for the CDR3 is TGTGCCAGCAGCGCGACCGGATTTAGCACAGATACGCAGTATTTT.

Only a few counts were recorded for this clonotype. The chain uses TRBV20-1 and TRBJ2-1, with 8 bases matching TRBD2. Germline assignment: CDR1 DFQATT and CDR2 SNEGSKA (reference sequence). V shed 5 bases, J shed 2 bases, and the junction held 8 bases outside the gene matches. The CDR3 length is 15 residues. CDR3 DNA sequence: TGCAGTGCTTGGGGTAGCGGGGCGACCTACAATGAGCAGTTCTTC. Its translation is CSAWGSGATYNEQFF.

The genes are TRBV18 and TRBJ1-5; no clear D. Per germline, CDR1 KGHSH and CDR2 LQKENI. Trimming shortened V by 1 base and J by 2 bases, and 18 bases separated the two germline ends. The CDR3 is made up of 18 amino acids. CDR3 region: CASSPQATLREGNQPQHF. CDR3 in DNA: TGTGCCAGCTCACCACAGGCTACCTTGAGGGAGGGCAATCAGCCCCAGCATTTT.

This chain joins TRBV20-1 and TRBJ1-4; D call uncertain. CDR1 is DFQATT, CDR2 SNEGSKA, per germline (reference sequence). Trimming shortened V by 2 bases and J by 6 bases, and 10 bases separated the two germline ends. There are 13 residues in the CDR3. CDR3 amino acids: CSARWTVDEKLFF. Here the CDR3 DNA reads TGCAGTGCTAGATGGACCGTCGATGAAAAACTGTTTTTT.

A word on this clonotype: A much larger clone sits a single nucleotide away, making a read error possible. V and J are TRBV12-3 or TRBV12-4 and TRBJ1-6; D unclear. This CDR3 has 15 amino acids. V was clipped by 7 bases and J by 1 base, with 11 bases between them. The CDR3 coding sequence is TGTGCCAGCACCAGGTCAAGGTCCTATAATTCACCCCTCCACTTT. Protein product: CASTRSRSYNSPLHF.

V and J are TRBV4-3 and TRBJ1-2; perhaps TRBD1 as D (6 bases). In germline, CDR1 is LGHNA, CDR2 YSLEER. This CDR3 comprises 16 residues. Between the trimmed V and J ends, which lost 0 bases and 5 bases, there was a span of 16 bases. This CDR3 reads CASSQEITGYGYGYTF. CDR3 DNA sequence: TGCGCCAGCAGCCAAGAGATAACAGGGTACGGTTATGGCTACACCTTC.

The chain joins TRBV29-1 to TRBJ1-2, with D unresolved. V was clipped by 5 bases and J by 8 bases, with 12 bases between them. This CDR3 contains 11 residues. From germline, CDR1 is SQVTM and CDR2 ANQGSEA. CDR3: CSVQREEGYTF. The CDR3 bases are TGCAGCGTTCAGAGGGAGGAGGGCTACACCTTC.

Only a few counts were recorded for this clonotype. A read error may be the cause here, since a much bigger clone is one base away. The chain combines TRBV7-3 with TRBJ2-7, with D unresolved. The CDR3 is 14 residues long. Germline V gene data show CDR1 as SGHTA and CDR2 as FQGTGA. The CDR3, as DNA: TGTGCCAACAGCTTAGGCCATAGTTCCTACGAGCAGTACTTC. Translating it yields CANSLGHSSYEQYF.

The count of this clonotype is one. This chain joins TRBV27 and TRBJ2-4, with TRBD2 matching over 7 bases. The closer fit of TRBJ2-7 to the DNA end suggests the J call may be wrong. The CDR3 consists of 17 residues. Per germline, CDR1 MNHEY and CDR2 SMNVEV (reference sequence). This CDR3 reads CASSPNLNGGGVYEQYF. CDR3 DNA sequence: TGTGCCAGCAGTCCAAATTTGAATGGCGGGGGAGTCTACGAGCAGTACTTC.

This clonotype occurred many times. Written as DNA, the CDR3 is TGTGCCAGCAGTTTACCGCTTACAGGGTCCTACGAGCAGTACTTC. Encoded protein: CASSLPLTGSYEQYF. This chain connects TRBV28 to TRBJ2-7; tentative D call: TRBD1 (6 bases). Germline loops: CDR1 MDHEN, CDR2 SYDVKM. V lost 2 bases and J lost 1, with 12 bases in between. The CDR3 contains 15 residues.

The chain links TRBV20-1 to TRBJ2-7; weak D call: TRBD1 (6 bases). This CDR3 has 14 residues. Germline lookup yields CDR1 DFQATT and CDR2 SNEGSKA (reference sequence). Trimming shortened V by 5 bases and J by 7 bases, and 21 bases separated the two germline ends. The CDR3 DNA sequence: TGCAGTGCTCTGAGGGACACCCACGTTGGAGAGCAGTACTTC. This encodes CSALRDTHVGEQYF.

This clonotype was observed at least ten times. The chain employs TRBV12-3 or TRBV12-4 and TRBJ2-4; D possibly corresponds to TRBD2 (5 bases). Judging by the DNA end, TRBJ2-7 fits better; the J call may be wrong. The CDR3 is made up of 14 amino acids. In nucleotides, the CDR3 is TGTGCCAGCAGTTTACTAGCTTCGTTCCACGAGCAGTACTTC. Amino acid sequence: CASSLLASFHEQYF.

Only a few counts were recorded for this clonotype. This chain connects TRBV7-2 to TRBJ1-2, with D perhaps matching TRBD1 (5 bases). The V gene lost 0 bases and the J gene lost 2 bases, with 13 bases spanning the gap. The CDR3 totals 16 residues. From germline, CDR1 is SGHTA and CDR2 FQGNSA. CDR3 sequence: CASSLATGIVNYGYTF. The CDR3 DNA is TGTGCCAGCAGCTTAGCCACAGGAATAGTAAACTATGGCTACACCTTC.

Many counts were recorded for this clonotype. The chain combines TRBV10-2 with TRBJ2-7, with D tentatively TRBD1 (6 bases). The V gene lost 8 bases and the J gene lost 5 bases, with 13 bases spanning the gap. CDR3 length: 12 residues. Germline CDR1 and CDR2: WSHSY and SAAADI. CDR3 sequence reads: CASALRGHEQYF. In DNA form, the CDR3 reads TGCGCCAGCGCCCTCAGGGGCCACGAGCAGTACTTC.

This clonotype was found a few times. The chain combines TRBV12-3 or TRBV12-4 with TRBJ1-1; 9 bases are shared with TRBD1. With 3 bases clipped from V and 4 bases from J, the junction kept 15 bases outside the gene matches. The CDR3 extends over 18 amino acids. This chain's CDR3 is CASSLSRAGTGISTEAFF. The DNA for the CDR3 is TGTGCCAGCAGTTTGAGCAGAGCAGGGACAGGGATTTCCACTGAAGCTTTCTTT.

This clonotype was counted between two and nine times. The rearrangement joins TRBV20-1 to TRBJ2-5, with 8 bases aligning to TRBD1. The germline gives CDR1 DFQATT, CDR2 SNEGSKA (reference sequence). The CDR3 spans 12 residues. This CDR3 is CVMGQVGQTQYF. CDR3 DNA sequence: TGCGTAATGGGACAGGTCGGCCAGACCCAGTACTTC.

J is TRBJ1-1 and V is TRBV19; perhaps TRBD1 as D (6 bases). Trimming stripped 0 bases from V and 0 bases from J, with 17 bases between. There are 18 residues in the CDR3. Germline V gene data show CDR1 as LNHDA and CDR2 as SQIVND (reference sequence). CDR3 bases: TGTGCCAGTAGTATAGACACAGGGACTTACGGCATGAACACTGAAGCTTTCTTT. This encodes CASSIDTGTYGMNTEAFF.

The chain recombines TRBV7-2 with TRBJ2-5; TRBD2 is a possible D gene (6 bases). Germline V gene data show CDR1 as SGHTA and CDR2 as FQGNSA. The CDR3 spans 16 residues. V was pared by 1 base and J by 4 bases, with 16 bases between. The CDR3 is CASSLVAGRIGETQYF. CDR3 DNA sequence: TGTGCCAGCAGCTTAGTCGCAGGGAGGATAGGAGAGACCCAGTACTTC.

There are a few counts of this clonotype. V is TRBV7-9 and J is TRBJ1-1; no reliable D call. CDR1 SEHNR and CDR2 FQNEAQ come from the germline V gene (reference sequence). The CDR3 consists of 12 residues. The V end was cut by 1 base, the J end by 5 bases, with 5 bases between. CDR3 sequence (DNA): TGTGCCAGCAGCTTAGAGCCGACTGAAGCTTTCTTT. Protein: CASSLEPTEAFF.

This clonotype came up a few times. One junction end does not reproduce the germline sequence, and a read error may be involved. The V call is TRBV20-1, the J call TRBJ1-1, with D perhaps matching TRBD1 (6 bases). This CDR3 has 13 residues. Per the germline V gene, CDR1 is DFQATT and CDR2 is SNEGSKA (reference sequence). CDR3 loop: CSARVGGETEVFF. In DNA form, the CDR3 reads TGCAGTGCTAGAGTAGGGGGAGAGACTGAAGTTTTCTTT.

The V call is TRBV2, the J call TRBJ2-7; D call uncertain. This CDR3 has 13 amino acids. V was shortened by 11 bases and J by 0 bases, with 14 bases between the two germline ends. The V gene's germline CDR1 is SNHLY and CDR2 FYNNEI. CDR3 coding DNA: TGTGCCGGCACAATTTCCGACTCCTACGAGCAGTACTTC. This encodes CAGTISDSYEQYF.

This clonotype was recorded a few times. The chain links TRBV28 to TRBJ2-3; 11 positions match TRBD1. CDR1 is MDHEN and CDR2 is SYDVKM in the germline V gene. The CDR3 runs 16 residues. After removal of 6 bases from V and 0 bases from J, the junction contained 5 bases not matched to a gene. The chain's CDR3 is CASSQWDRGSTDTQYF. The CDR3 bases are TGTGCCAGCAGCCAATGGGACAGGGGGAGCACAGATACGCAGTATTTT.

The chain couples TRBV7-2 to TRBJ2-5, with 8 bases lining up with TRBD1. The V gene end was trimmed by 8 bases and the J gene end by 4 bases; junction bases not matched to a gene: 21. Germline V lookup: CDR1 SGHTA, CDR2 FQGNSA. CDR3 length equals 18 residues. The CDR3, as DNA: TGTGCCAGCTCAACGAGAACAGGGGGTAGAACCGTGACAGAGACCCAGTACTTC. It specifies CASSTRTGGRTVTETQYF.

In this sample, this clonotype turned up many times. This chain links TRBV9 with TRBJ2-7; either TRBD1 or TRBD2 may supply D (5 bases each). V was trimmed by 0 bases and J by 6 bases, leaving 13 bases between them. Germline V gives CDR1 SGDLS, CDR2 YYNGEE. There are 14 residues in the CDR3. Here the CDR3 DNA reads TGTGCCAGCAGCGTAGGGGGTGCGAGGGGCGAGCAGTACTTC. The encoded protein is CASSVGGARGEQYF. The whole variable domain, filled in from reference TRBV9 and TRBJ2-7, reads DSGVTQTPKHLITATGQRVTLRCSPRSGDLSVYWYQQSLDQGLQFLIQYYNGEERAKGNILERFSAQQFPDLHSELNLSSLELGDSALYFCASSVGGARGEQYFGPGTRLTVT.

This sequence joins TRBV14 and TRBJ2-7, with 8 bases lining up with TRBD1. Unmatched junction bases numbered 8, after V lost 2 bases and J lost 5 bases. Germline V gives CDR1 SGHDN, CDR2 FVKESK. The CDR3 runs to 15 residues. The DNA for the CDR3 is TGTGCCAGCAGCCAATTTTCGGGACAGGTCGACGAGCAGTACTTC. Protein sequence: CASSQFSGQVDEQYF.